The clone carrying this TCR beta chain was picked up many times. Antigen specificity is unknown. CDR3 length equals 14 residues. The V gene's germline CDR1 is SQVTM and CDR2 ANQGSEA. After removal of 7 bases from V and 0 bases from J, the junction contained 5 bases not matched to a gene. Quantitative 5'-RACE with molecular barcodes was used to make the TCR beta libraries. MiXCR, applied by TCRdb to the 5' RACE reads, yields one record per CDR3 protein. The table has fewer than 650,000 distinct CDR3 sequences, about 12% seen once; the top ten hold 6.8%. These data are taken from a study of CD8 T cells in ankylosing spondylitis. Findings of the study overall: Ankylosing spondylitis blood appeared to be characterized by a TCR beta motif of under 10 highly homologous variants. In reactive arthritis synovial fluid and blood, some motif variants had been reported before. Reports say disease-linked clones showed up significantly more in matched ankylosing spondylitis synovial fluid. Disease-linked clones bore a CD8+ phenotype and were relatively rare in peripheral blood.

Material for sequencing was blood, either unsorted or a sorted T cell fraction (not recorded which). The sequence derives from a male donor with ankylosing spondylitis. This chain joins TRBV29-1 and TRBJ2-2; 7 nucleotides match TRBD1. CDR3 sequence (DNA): TGCAGCGCGGGACAGTTAGCGAACACCGGGGAGCTGTTTTTT. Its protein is CSAGQLANTGELFF.